The present entry profiles one TCR beta chain with its context. Its specific antigen is unknown. No base quality values were provided; no much bigger clone lies one nucleotide off. From each donor, a single peripheral blood sample of about 100 mL on average was drawn into heparinised tubes. A BD FACSAria II and a panel including CD45RO, CCR7, CD25, CD127, CD95 and CD27 were used to sort naive, central memory, regulatory and stem cell-like memory CD4+ T cells. Purity was above 98% for every sorted population. Right away, PBMCs were isolated by Lymphoprep density gradient centrifugation and were stained directly, with no culture step. Samples were stained and sorted in pairs, with one healthy donor and one patient per experiment, so that batch effects were minimized. The data were obtained in a study of beta chain features in type 1 diabetes (dated by TCRdb to 2017 to 2018). At the level of the whole study: Mean age, gender distribution, total cell number and subset yield were not different between patients and healthy donors. A total of over 95,000,000 sorted cells were examined across all samples, and RNA yield correlated strongly with the number of cells per subset. The study compared the TCRB repertoires of sorted circulating CD4+ T cell subsets in recently diagnosed type 1 diabetes patients with those in matched healthy donors. Whereas all 30 or so donors provided naive and central memory subsets, regulatory and stem cell-like memory subsets were isolated from just 8 patients and roughly 8 healthy donors. General findings and caveats noted by the study authors: Sequencing cDNA rather than genomic DNA could over-represent highly expressing activated cells, although activation and CD3 levels did not differ between groups. Naive, central memory and regulatory TCRB repertoires appeared more similar among patients than among healthy donors. PCR may preferentially amplify shorter templates, but because patient and control samples were amplified and corrected together, any resulting skew would affect both groups equally. At VDJ recombination sites, patients with type 1 diabetes made fewer insertions and deleted more nucleotides, a pattern implying thymic rearrangement abnormalities. Because small numbers of individuals were included in the HLA sub-analyses, any influence of HLA type on TCRB rearrangement was left unresolved. In all four CD4+ subsets, TCRB CDR3 length was moderately but significantly shorter in type 1 diabetes patients.

The entire amount of isolated RNA was reverse transcribed using the High Capacity cDNA Reverse Transcription Kit, so the sequenced TCRB transcripts were expressed ones. Deep immunoSEQ sequencing was performed on naive, central memory and regulatory T cell samples, with an average of around 3.4 million total reads per sample. Sorted cells were lysed in RLT buffer, and RNA was extracted using DNase-treated RNeasy Micro or Mini kits according to cell number. Each cell subset was processed separately to prevent cross-contamination, with patient and healthy donor samples processed together. The immunoSEQ multiplex PCR was used to amplify TCRB sequences from cDNA, yielding 87-bp fragments that span the CDR3 region. Amplicons were sequenced on the Illumina HiSeq platform. Per the original workflow: Synthetic template baselines were used to correct PCR bias computationally, reads within Hamming distance 2 were collapsed, and singletons that could not be merged were discarded. Reads were aligned against IMGT so that V, D and J genes, CDR3 length and insertions or deletions at six rearrangement sites could be assigned. Within each subset, clonotype counts were normalized to the number of sorted cells before true diversity and Gini coefficients were calculated with the tcR R package. The overlap coefficient, calculated on TCRB nucleotide sequences, was used to quantify repertoire sharing. As a proxy for the pre-selection repertoire, out-of-frame TCRB sequences from naive cells were analyzed. TCRdb mirrors the immuneACCESS table, restricted to in-frame sequences. Some clones are absent from its copies; in checked studies, under half trace to an unresolved V gene, and the reason for the others is unknown. V and J calls and clone size are as listed in that table; D and trimming were resolved from the DNA. Recorded for this sample are roughly 700,000 clones; under 15% of them occurred a single time. The top ten clones comprise 0.02% to 0.025% of the sample.

V is cut by 7 bases and J by 1 base, and the space between the germline ends is 7 bases. Reading the germline V gene gives CDR1 SNHLY and CDR2 FYNNEI. Including cysteine and phenylalanine, the CDR3 has 12 amino acids. Only CDR3 DNA remains: 36 bases, in frame from the first base. The sequence was obtained from a man younger than 30 with type 1 diabetes. Sequenced input: naive CD4+ T cells from blood. According to the study, the label for this sample's cell subset or site signals: true naive CD4+ T cells. The chain uses TRBV2 and TRBJ1-1; the D gene is not confidently resolved. CDR3 region: CASNQGNTEAFF. The DNA is TGTGCCAGCAATCAAGGGAACACTGAAGCTTTCTTT.